This is a list of T cell receptor beta chains from one sample in a study of blood T cell repertoires in COVID-19. TCRdb's table, derived via immunoSEQ multiplex PCR, lists solely in-frame clones and lacks some. The data contain more than 200,000 clones, 70% to 85% of them singletons. The sequenced sample consisted of peripheral blood. Receptors originate from a man older than 75 with acute or convalescent COVID-19. The CDR3 runs from the conserved cysteine through the conserved F or W. A D gene is named only where the DNA matches it firmly. Size tells how often a clone was seen (once, few, many) or the class of an expanded clone, and some rows leave it out.

abundance	d_gene	v_gene	j_gene	CDR3aa	CDR3nt
.	TRBD1	TRBV6-6	TRBJ2-7	CASSSRDRAPLGEQYF	TGTGCCAGCAGTTCCCGGGACAGGGCCCCCCTCGGCGAGCAGTACTTC
few	TRBD1	TRBV5-1	TRBJ2-3	CASSPGQGSTDTQYF	TGCGCCAGCAGCCCGGGACAGGGTAGCACAGATACGCAGTATTTT
few	.	TRBV9	TRBJ2-2	CASSVATGSTGELFF	TGTGCCAGCAGCGTAGCTACAGGGAGCACCGGGGAGCTGTTTTTT
.	TRBD1	TRBV10-3	TRBJ2-7	CAISGTGSSYEQYF	TGTGCCATCAGTGGGACAGGGAGCTCCTACGAGCAGTACTTC
.	.	TRBV5-1	TRBJ2-1	CASSPSAGWYNEQFF	TGCGCCAGCAGCCCGAGCGCGGGGTGGTACAATGAGCAGTTCTTC
.	.	TRBV2	TRBJ2-7	CASRDMRYEQYF	TGTGCCAGCAGGGACATGAGATACGAGCAGTACTTC
.	.	TRBV27	TRBJ1-6	CAAGSAYNSPLHF	TGTGCCGCCGGGTCAGCCTATAATTCACCCCTCCACTTT
.	TRBD1	TRBV12-5	TRBJ2-6	CASGLPRGLRTPDFSGANVLTF	TGTGCTAGTGGTTTGCCCAGGGGGCTCCGGACCCCGGATTTCTCTGGGGCCAACGTCCTGACTTTC
.	TRBD1	TRBV19	TRBJ1-6	CASRSGGYYNSPLHF	TGTGCCAGTAGGTCAGGGGGCTACTATAATTCACCCCTCCACTTT
.	TRBD1	TRBV13	TRBJ2-1	CASSRPGGAHNEQFF	TGTGCCAGCAGCCGCCCAGGGGGAGCCCACAATGAGCAGTTCTTC
.	TRBD1	TRBV24-1	TRBJ2-5	CATSDWGTGDQETQYF	TGTGCCACCAGTGATTGGGGGACAGGGGACCAAGAGACCCAGTACTTC
.	TRBD2	TRBV24-1	TRBJ2-3	CATSDLGLAGTDTQYF	TGTGCCACCAGTGATCTGGGACTAGCGGGGACAGATACGCAGTATTTT
few	.	TRBV10-3	TRBJ1-2	CAISRLSGTTGGYTF	TGTGCCATCAGTCGACTTTCCGGGACTACGGGAGGCTACACCTTC
.	.	TRBV28	TRBJ1-4	CASSSLTGTPRGKLFF	TGTGCCAGCAGTTCGTTAACAGGGACCCCGAGGGGAAAACTGTTTTTT
.	.	TRBV11-1	TRBJ1-1	CASSFSPQNTEAFF	TGTGCCAGCAGCTTCAGTCCCCAGAACACTGAAGCTTTCTTT
.	TRBD2	TRBV27	TRBJ2-3	CASRRLAGTDTQYF	TGTGCCAGCAGAAGACTAGCGGGAACAGATACGCAGTATTTT
.	TRBD2	TRBV2	TRBJ2-5	CASSEHGLVGETQYF	TGTGCCAGCAGTGAGCACGGACTAGTAGGCGAGACCCAGTACTTC